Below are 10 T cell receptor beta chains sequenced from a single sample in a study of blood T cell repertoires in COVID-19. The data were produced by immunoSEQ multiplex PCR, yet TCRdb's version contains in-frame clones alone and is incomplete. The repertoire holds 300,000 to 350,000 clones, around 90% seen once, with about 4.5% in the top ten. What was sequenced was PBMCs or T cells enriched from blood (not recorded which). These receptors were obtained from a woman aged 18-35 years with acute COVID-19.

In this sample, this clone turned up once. The CDR3 loop is CASSIDRGLAGASYNEQFF. The CDR3 nucleotides are TGTGCCAGTAGTATTGATCGGGGACTAGCGGGAGCCTCCTACAATGAGCAGTTCTTC. The chain has TRBV19 and TRBJ2-1, with 14 bases fitting TRBD2. CDR3 length equals 19 residues. V trimming: 3 bases; J trimming: 0 bases; junction bases outside the gene matches: 7. Germline V gives CDR1 LNHDA, CDR2 SQIVND (reference sequence). Complete variable domain (other parts from reference TRBV19 and TRBJ2-1): DGGITQSPKYLFRKEGQNVTLSCEQNLNHDAMYWYRQDPGQGLRLIYYSQIVNDFQKGDIAEGYSVSREKKESFPLTVTSAQKNPTAFYLCASSIDRGLAGASYNEQFFGPGTRLTVL.

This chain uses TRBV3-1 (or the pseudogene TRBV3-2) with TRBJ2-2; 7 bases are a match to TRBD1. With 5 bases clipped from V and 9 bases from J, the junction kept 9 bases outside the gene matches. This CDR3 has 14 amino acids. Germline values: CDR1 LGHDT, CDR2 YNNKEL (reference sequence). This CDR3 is CASSAAQGRRELFF. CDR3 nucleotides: TGTGCCAGCAGCGCCGCACAGGGGCGGAGGGAGCTGTTTTTT.

CDR3: CASGGAYSGANVLTF. In nucleotides, the CDR3 is TGTGCCAGCGGGGGCGCGTACTCTGGGGCCAACGTCCTGACTTTC. This chain joins TRBV27 and TRBJ2-6, with D maybe TRBD1 (6 bases). The germline V gene encodes CDR1 MNHEY and CDR2 SMNVEV (reference sequence). This CDR3 is 15 amino acids long. Trimming removed 8 bases at V and 0 bases at J, with 11 bases between.

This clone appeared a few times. Here the CDR3 reads CASSYVGVSPTEAFF. The CDR3, as DNA: TGTGCCAGCAGCTATGTAGGGGTCTCCCCCACTGAAGCTTTCTTT. The V and J genes are TRBV7-9 and TRBJ1-1, with D tentatively TRBD1 (5 bases). Germline CDR1 is SEHNR and CDR2 is FQNEAQ (reference sequence). The V gene lost 4 bases and the J gene lost 4 bases, with 16 bases spanning the gap. This CDR3 is 15 amino acids long.

The CDR3 region is CASSYASGGTTEAFF. CDR3 nucleotides: TGTGCCAGCAGTTACGCATCAGGGGGAACGACTGAAGCTTTCTTT. The rearrangement joins TRBV6-5 to TRBJ1-1; the match to TRBD1 covers 7 bases. CDR3 length: 15 residues. Germline V gene lookup returns CDR1 MNHEY and CDR2 SVGAGI. With V trimmed by 2 bases and J by 5 bases, 8 bases remained unmatched.

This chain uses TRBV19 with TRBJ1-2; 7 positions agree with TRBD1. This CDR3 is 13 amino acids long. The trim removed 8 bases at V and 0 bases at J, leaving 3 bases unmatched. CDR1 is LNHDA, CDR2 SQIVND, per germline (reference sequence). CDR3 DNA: TGTGCCAGTTGGGACAGCACTAACTATGGCTACACCTTC. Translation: CASWDSTNYGYTF.

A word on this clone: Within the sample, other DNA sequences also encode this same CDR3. The CDR3 sequence: CASSPDRTNYGYTF. The CDR3 bases are TGTGCCAGCAGCCCCGACAGAACTAACTATGGCTACACCTTC. The J gene is TRBJ1-2, the V gene TRBV7-2; perhaps TRBD1 as D (5 bases). Germline CDR1 and CDR2: SGHTA and FQGNSA. This CDR3 is built from 14 residues. Deletions cut 5 bases from V and 0 bases from J, with 10 bases between.

The CDR3, as DNA: TGTGCCAGCAGTTTGGGACAGGGGGTGACAGATACGCAGTATTTT. Its protein product is CASSLGQGVTDTQYF. The J gene is TRBJ2-3, the V gene TRBV28; 11 nucleotides agree with TRBD1. V shed 3 bases, J shed 3 bases, and the junction held 2 bases outside the gene matches. There are 15 residues in the CDR3. The germline gives CDR1 MDHEN, CDR2 SYDVKM.

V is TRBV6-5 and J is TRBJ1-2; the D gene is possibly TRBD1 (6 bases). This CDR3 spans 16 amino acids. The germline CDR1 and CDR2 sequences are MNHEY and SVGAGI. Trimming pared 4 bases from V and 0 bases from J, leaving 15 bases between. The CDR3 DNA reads TGTGCCAGCAGTTCCCACAGCACAGGGACTAACTATGGCTACACCTTC. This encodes CASSSHSTGTNYGYTF.

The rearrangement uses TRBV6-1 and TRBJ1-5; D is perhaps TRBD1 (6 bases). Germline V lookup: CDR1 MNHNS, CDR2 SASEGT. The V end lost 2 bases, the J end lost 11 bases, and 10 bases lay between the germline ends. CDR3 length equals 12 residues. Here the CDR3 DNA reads TGTGCCAGCAGTGAAAGGGGGACAACCCAGCATTTT. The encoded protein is CASSERGTTQHF.